A single sample is the source of the 2 T cell receptor beta chains below, sequenced in a study of blood T cell repertoires in COVID-19. Sequenced by immunoSEQ multiplex PCR; TCRdb stores in-frame clones only, minus some. The data contain a few hundred thousand clones, 80% to 90% of them singletons. The sample comprised peripheral blood. All receptors come from a woman aged 30 to 39 with COVID-19, enrolled during active disease.

Comments on this clone: A read error may account for a junction end that differs from germline. The chain is built from TRBV7-7 and TRBJ2-1, with 7 bases matching TRBD1. CDR3 length: 15 amino acids. Germline CDR1 reads SSHAT; CDR2 reads FNYEAQ (reference sequence). The CDR3 sequence: CASSQGEASYNEQFF. CDR3 DNA: TGTGCTAGCAGCCAGGGGGAAGCATCCTACAATGAGCAGTTCTTC.

V is TRBV28 and J is TRBJ1-2; 9 nucleotides match TRBD1. The CDR3 length is 14 residues. V dropped 7 bases and J dropped 7; count of bases not matched to a gene: 10. Germline V CDR1 and CDR2: MDHEN, SYDVKM. The DNA of the CDR3 is TGTGCCAGCAACACTTTACAGGGGGCTGGTGGCTACACCTTC. It specifies CASNTLQGAGGYTF.